The T cell receptor (beta chain) under discussion was sequenced for a study of early T cells in non-severe SARS-CoV-2 infection. Worth noting for this clonotype: A much larger clone lies a single base off, so this may be a read error.

TCRdb re-called the 5' RACE reads through MiXCR, storing one row per CDR3 protein. The sample holds 60,000 to 90,000 distinct CDR3 sequences, around a tenth seen once. The V end was cut by 1 base, the J end by 9 bases, with 19 bases between. Looked up from germline, CDR1 is SGHRS and CDR2 is YFSETQ. CDR3 length equals 15 residues. Source material: whole blood. This receptor was taken from an adult who was a healthcare worker with PCR-confirmed SARS-CoV-2 infection or an uninfected control (not recorded which). The J gene is TRBJ2-5, the V gene TRBV5-1, with D unclear. The CDR3 reads CASSLMAQASKSQYF. CDR3 coding DNA: TGCGCCAGCAGCTTGATGGCCCAGGCCTCAAAGTCCCAGTACTTC.